This T cell receptor beta chain was captured in a study of post-analysis software for immune sequencing data. As for the study in general: Some patients lacked subtype; others had relapsing-remitting, secondary progressive or progressive-relapsing disease. Broader study findings: Multiple sclerosis patients showed significantly lower normalized Chao1 diversity than controls did. Patients had higher frequencies than controls of about 5 TRBV segments, including TRBV5-6, TRBV5-1 and TRBV20-1. Batch-matched samples strongly co-clustered by F measure.

As regards this clonotype: Its antigen remains unidentified.

This CDR3 region has 15 residues. V dropped 4 bases and J dropped 2; count of bases not matched to a gene: 5. TCR beta cDNA libraries included unique molecular identifiers. One entry per CDR3 protein, called by TCRdb with MiXCR from the PCR reads. The repertoire holds roughly 600,000 distinct CDR3 sequences, with 40% to 50% as singletons. The source is a girl between 10 and 17 years old with multiple sclerosis. The chain couples TRBV12-3 or TRBV12-4 to TRBJ2-1; 7 bases fit TRBD1. Sequencing was performed on blood. The CDR3 DNA follows: TGTGCCAGCAGTTCGGACAGGCAGCCCTACAATGAGCAGTTCTTC. Translated, it gives CASSSDRQPYNEQFF.